A selection of T cell receptor beta chains follows, all from one sample in a study of shared clonotypes between healthy human individuals. The method was immunoSEQ multiplex PCR; TCRdb's version includes in-frame clones alone and lacks a portion of them. The table lists 470,000 or so clones, 81% of them singletons. The sample consisted of PBMCs. All receptors derive from a woman aged 40 to 49 in good health. Some clones in this sample may be carry-over from other donors' samples. Each CDR3 is given with its conserved first and last residue. The D gene is left open where the match is weak. The size entry is marked missing in some rows and otherwise reads once, few, many or a size class.

D gene | clone size | CDR3 length | J gene | V gene | CDR3 protein | CDR3 DNA
NA | NA | 14 | TRBJ2-2 | TRBV30 | CAWSPMVNTGELFF | TGTGCCTGGAGTCCCATGGTGAACACCGGGGAGCTGTTTTTT
NA | NA | 13 | TRBJ2-1 | TRBV11-3 | CASSPARRGEQFF | TGTGCCAGCAGCCCCGCTCGTCGAGGTGAGCAGTTCTTC
TRBD2 | NA | 15 | TRBJ2-7 | TRBV5-4 | CASSSSAGGPGEQYF | TGTGCCAGCAGCTCTTCAGCGGGAGGGCCGGGAGAGCAGTACTTC
NA | NA | 14 | TRBJ2-7 | TRBV28 | CASSFPTGRYEQYF | TGTGCCAGCAGTTTCCCGACTGGAAGATACGAGCAGTACTTC
NA | NA | 15 | TRBJ2-5 | TRBV6-1 | CASSEVGGVGKTQYF | TGTGCCAGCAGTGAAGTTGGAGGGGTGGGAAAGACCCAGTACTTC
NA | NA | 18 | TRBJ2-6 | TRBV4-2 | CASSFYCKVTKSGQRPDF | TGTGCCAGCAGCTTTTATTGCAAGGTTACAAAGTCGGGCCAACGTCCTGACTTC
TRBD1 | NA | 14 | TRBJ1-5 | TRBV30 | CAWSYNRGPQPQHF | TGTGCCTGGAGTTACAACAGGGGGCCTCAGCCCCAGCATTTT
NA | many | 18 | TRBJ2-6 | TRBV5-1 | CASSLGVVDTSGANVLTF | TGCGCCAGCAGCTTGGGCGTTGTAGATACCTCTGGGGCCAACGTCCTGACTTTC
TRBD1 | NA | 14 | TRBJ2-7 | TRBV7-1 | CASSQGQGAGEQYF | TGTGCCAGCAGCCAGGGACAGGGGGCAGGCGAGCAGTACTTC
NA | NA | 14 | TRBJ2-7 | TRBV21-1 | CASSAPGPSYEQYF | TGTGCCAGCAGCGCACCGGGACCCTCCTACGAGCAGTACTTC
TRBD2 | NA | 15 | TRBJ2-3 | TRBV7-9 | CASSLEGGSYDTQYF | TGTGCCAGCAGCTTAGAGGGCGGGAGTTACGATACGCAGTATTTT
TRBD1 | NA | 16 | TRBJ1-5 | TRBV5-4 | CASSDKKGQSNQPQHF | TGTGCCAGCAGCGACAAAAAGGGACAGAGCAATCAGCCCCAGCATTTT
NA | once | 15 | TRBJ1-2 | TRBV5-4 | CASVYNRDGPYGYTF | TGTGCCAGCGTATATAACCGGGACGGACCCTATGGCTACACCTTC